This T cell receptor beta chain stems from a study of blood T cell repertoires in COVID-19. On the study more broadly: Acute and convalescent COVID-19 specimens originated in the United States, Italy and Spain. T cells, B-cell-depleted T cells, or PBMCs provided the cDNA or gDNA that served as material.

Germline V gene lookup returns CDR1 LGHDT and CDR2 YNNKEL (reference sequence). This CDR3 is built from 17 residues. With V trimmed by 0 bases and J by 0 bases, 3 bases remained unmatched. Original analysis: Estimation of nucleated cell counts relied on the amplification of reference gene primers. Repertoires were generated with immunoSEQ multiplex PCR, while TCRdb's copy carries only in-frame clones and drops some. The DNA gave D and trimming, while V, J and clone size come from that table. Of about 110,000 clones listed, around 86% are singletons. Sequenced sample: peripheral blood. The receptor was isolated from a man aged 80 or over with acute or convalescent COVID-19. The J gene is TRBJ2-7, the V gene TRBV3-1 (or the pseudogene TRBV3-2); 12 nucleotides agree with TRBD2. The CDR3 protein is CASSQDLAGGPSYEQYF. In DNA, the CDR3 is TGTGCCAGCAGCCAAGACCTAGCGGGAGGGCCCTCCTACGAGCAGTACTTC.